What follows describes a single T cell receptor (beta chain). Antigen: not known. The sample comes from a study of T cell repertoires in cytomegalovirus infection. Study results and caveats: HLA-C-restricted CMV-specific TCR beta clonotypes prevailed in the ex vivo response.

Trimming removed 1 base from V and 4 bases from J, with 10 bases in between. This CDR3 contains 14 residues. Germline V gene lookup returns CDR1 SQVTM and CDR2 ANQGSEA. TCRdb itself ran the reads through MiXCR, one entry per CDR3 protein. The repertoire holds approximately 1,000,000 distinct CDR3 sequences, with roughly 31% as singletons. Sequencing used cultured CD8+ T cells from PBMCs, obtained from culture after CMV antigen stimulation. The receptor comes from a human donor in good health (CMV status not recorded). Some clones in this sample may be carry-over from other donors' samples. This chain links TRBV29-1 with TRBJ2-2; weak D call: TRBD2 (5 bases). This CDR3 reads CSVEGGAGTGELFF. DNA for the CDR3: TGCAGCGTTGAAGGAGGCGCGGGCACCGGGGAGCTGTTTTTT.